The 15 T cell receptor beta chains below were found in one sample sequenced in a study of T cell changes during pregnancy in multiple sclerosis. Assay used: immunoSEQ multiplex PCR; TCRdb lists only in-frame clones, some missing. Of 58,000 or so clones in the sample, about nine tenths were seen once. Sequencing used peripheral blood, obtained in the first trimester of pregnancy. These receptors all stem from a female donor with multiple sclerosis, enrolled in a pregnancy study.

Concerning this clone: An end of the junction differs from the germline gene, which may be a read error. The CDR3 DNA reads as TGTGCTAGCAGCGCCTGGGAGACCGGGGAGCTGTTTTTT. Residues: CASSAWETGELFF. The genes are TRBV7-7 and TRBJ2-2; maybe TRBD2 (5 bases). The CDR3 runs 13 residues. Germline-derived CDR1 and CDR2 are SSHAT and FNYEAQ (reference sequence).

The chain links TRBV19 to TRBJ2-7; 9 positions agree with TRBD1. Germline assignment: CDR1 LNHDA and CDR2 SQIVND (reference sequence). V lost 6 bases and J lost 0; bases outside the gene matches: 3. CDR3 size: 14 residues. DNA of the CDR3: TGTGCCAGTAGGGGGACAGGGCCCTCCTACGAGCAGTACTTC. Amino acid sequence: CASRGTGPSYEQYF.

Only one count was recorded for this clone. This chain links TRBV5-6 with TRBJ1-2, with D uncertain. Trimming removed 4 bases from V and 2 bases from J, with 9 bases in between. CDR3 length: 13 residues. Germline V gene lookup returns CDR1 SGHDT and CDR2 YYEEEE. The CDR3 sequence: CASSARENYGYTF. The CDR3 DNA follows: TGTGCCAGCAGCGCGAGAGAGAACTATGGCTACACCTTC. The whole variable domain, remainder taken from reference TRBV5-6 and TRBJ1-2, is DAGVTQSPTHLIKTRGQQVTLRCSPKSGHDTVSWYQQALGQGPQFIFQYYEEEERQRGNFPDRFSGHQFPNYSSELNVNALLLGDSALYLCASSARENYGYTFGSGTRLTVV.

The CDR3: CASSYRTSGDTGELFF. The CDR3 bases are TGTGCCAGCAGCTATAGAACTAGCGGGGACACCGGGGAGCTGTTTTTT. V gene TRBV5-5 combines with J gene TRBJ2-2, with TRBD2 identical over 10 bases. After removal of 3 bases from V and 3 bases from J, the junction contained 5 bases not matched to a gene. CDR1 is SGHKS, CDR2 YYEKEE, per germline (reference sequence). The CDR3 has 16 amino acids.

The chain couples TRBV7-9 to TRBJ2-1; 7 positions match TRBD2. The CDR3 has 15 amino acids. V shed 3 bases, J shed 6 bases, and the junction held 8 bases outside the gene matches. Germline lookup yields CDR1 SEHNR and CDR2 FQNEAQ (reference sequence). CDR3 nucleotide sequence: TGTGCCAGCAGCTTGGTAGCTAGCGGCCCCAATGAGCAGTTCTTC. It encodes CASSLVASGPNEQFF.

The V gene is TRBV7-2, the J gene TRBJ1-3; 8 bases are shared with TRBD1. Germline values: CDR1 SGHTA, CDR2 FQGNSA. There are 16 residues in the CDR3. V lost 1 base, J lost 4 bases, and 6 bases stayed unmatched. This chain's CDR3 is CASSLGRTGYGNTIYF. In DNA form, the CDR3 reads TGTGCCAGCAGCTTAGGTCGGACAGGGTACGGAAACACCATATATTTT.

V usage is TRBV27 and J usage is TRBJ2-1; possibly TRBD1 for D (6 bases). The germline V gene has CDR1 MNHEY and CDR2 SMNVEV (reference sequence). Trimming took 3 bases from V and 7 from J, leaving 19 bases between them. The CDR3 has 16 residues. CDR3 region: CASSFSGTPVGNEQFF. The DNA of the CDR3 is TGTGCCAGCAGTTTCTCCGGGACACCAGTCGGGAATGAGCAGTTCTTC.

This clone was picked up a small number of times. The V and J genes are TRBV5-5 and TRBJ1-5, with 9 bases that match TRBD1. This CDR3 is 15 amino acids long. V lost 0 bases to trimming and J lost 6 bases; unmatched junction nucleotides: 4. Germline V CDR1 and CDR2: SGHKS, YYEKEE (reference sequence). CDR3 region: CASSLDRGLFQPQHF. The CDR3 DNA follows: TGTGCCAGCAGCTTGGACAGGGGGCTTTTTCAGCCCCAGCATTTT.

The rearrangement joins TRBV5-1 to TRBJ2-5, with 11 bases fitting TRBD2. The CDR3 extends over 15 amino acids. Germline CDR1 reads SGHRS; CDR2 reads YFSETQ. V lost 7 bases and J lost 5; bases outside the gene matches: 10. Written as DNA, the CDR3 is TGCGCCAGCTGCGAACTAGCGGGAGAAATCGAGACCCAGTACTTC. It codes for CASCELAGEIETQYF.

The chain couples TRBV7-2 to TRBJ1-1; D is possibly TRBD1 (6 bases). Germline loops: CDR1 SGHTA, CDR2 FQGNSA. V was cut by 5 bases and J by 7 bases, with 14 bases left in between. The CDR3 sequence is 13 residues long. CDR3 sequence: CASSAFRTVEAFF. The CDR3 DNA reads as TGTGCCAGCAGCGCATTCCGGACAGTTGAAGCTTTCTTT.

The chain combines TRBV6-1 with TRBJ2-1, with 7 bases identical to TRBD2. The CDR3 has 14 amino acids. Germline CDR1 is MNHNS and CDR2 is SASEGT. V gave up 8 bases and J gave up 3 bases; unmatched junction bases: 7. For the CDR3, the DNA is TGTGCCAGCGTGGGGCTAGCGGACTACAATGAGCAGTTCTTC. Protein product: CASVGLADYNEQFF.

The gene calls are TRBV7-6 and TRBJ2-1, with 12 bases aligning to TRBD2. J was trimmed by 4 bases and V by 10 bases; bases with no gene match: 8. The CDR3 is 15 residues long. The V gene's germline CDR1 is SGHVS and CDR2 FNYEAQ. Here the CDR3 DNA reads TGTGCCACCGCCGGGACTAGCGGGTTTTACAATGAGCAGTTCTTC. Translation gives CATAGTSGFYNEQFF.

The gene calls are TRBV11-1 and TRBJ2-3; 9 nucleotides line up with TRBD2. Germline CDR1 reads SGHAT; CDR2 reads FQDESV (reference sequence). The V and J ends lost 8 bases and 4 bases, in that order; junction bases with no gene match: 19. The CDR3 has 18 residues. CDR3 DNA: TGTGCCAGCTCCCCGTCCCGTACTAGCGGGTATGGGGCAGATACGCAGTATTTT. It yields the protein CASSPSRTSGYGADTQYF.

The V and J genes are TRBV18 and TRBJ2-3; TRBD2 matches at 13 bases. Per the germline V gene, CDR1 is KGHSH and CDR2 is LQKENI. V was pared by 3 bases and J by 3 bases, with 12 bases of the junction left unmatched. The CDR3 totals 19 residues. The CDR3 here is CASSPGLAGEEGGTDTQYF. For the CDR3, the DNA is TGTGCCAGCTCACCCGGACTAGCGGGAGAAGAGGGCGGGACAGATACGCAGTATTTT.

The V gene is TRBV18, the J gene TRBJ1-6, with D possibly being TRBD1 (6 bases). CDR1 and CDR2 from the germline V gene are KGHSH and LQKENI. V lost 3 bases and J 6 bases, leaving 15 bases between the germline ends. The CDR3 consists of 16 residues. The CDR3 DNA reads as TGTGCCAGCTCACCGACGAAGGCAGGGGTTAATTCACCCCTCCACTTT. As protein: CASSPTKAGVNSPLHF.